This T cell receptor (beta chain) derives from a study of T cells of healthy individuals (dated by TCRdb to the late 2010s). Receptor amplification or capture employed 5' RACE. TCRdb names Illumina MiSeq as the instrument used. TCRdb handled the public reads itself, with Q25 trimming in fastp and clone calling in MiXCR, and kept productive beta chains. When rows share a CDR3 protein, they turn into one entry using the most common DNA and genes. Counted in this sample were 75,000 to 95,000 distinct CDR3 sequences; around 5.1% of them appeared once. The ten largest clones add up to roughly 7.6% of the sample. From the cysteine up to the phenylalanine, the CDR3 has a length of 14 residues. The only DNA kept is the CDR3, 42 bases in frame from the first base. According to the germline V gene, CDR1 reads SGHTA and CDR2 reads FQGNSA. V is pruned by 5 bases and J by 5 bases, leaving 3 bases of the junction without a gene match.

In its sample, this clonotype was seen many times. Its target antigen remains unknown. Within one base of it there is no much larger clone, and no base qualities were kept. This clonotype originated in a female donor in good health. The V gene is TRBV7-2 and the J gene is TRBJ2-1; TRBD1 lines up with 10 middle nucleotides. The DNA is TGTGCCAGCAGCCTGGGACAGGGGAACAATGAGCAGTTCTTC. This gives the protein CASSLGQGNNEQFF.